This T cell receptor beta chain was documented in a study of cytomegalovirus exposure and HLA in healthy donors. General study points: Investigators reported over 150 TCR beta chains as tied to cytomegalovirus. One later analysis, an examination of the 90 to 150 validation repertoires, found that first-cohort TCR clusters tended to co-occur in them. Reportedly, diagnosis of cytomegalovirus status by the classifier showed high specificity and sensitivity.

Generated by immunoSEQ multiplex PCR, the TCRdb table keeps only in-frame clones and is missing some. Of 160,000 or so clones in the sample, roughly 91% were seen once. Worth noting for this clone: As yet, its antigen is unknown.

Germline V CDR1 and CDR2: MDHEN, SYDVKM. This CDR3 has 14 amino acids. Germline trimming cut 4 bases from V and 5 bases from J; bases unmatched to any gene: 6. An approximately 130-subject validation cohort, separate from the 666-subject first cohort, supplied the donors. Sequencing input: PBMCs. The chain combines TRBV28 with TRBJ1-1, with TRBD1 matching 8 bases. The origin of this receptor is a man between 18 and 29 years old in good health and CMV-seronegative. CDR3 coding DNA: TGTGCCAGCAGTTCGACAGGGGAGGTTACTGAAGCTTTCTTT. It is translated as CASSSTGEVTEAFF.